This T cell receptor beta chain derives from a study of cytomegalovirus exposure and HLA in healthy donors (dated by TCRdb to the late 2010s). General notes on the study: In an earlier analysis of about 560 of the donors, 276 Gb of sequence data and 117 million unique TCR beta sequences from roughly 190 million T cells were reported. An earlier analysis of 587 of the donors applied high-throughput TCR beta sequencing to assess whether each TCR beta V gene segment acted as functional or pseudogenic. Of the approximately 400 genotyped donors, approximately 82% fell in the genetic ancestry cluster associated with self-reported Caucasian donors. An early release covering just under 650 HLA-typed donors comprised about 300 gigabases of sequencing data and some 79 million unique TCR sequences. Across around 400 genotyped donors of the cohort, an average of about 220,000 unique TCR beta nucleotide sequences per donor were sequenced, and around 19% of those sequences were non-productive. Alongside the repertoire data, information on donor age, sex, ethnicity and CMV serostatus was compiled. A later analysis re-analyzed previously published TCR beta repertoires from 650 to 800 donors and added high-resolution HLA genotyping to study TCR occurrence patterns. Every discovery cohort repertoire had been produced on one sequencing platform. Using immunosequencing, the study profiled T cell repertoires from roughly 650 subjects and related those repertoires to cytomegalovirus serostatus. Typing coverage varied by locus: roughly 629-640 donors for A, B, C, DRB1 and DQB1; roughly 510 for DQA1; approximately 570 for DPA1; roughly 470 for DPB1. The study was designed to test whether signatures of past pathogen exposure could be identified by cataloging public T cell receptors. Along with the roughly 700-subject first cohort, a separate validation cohort of over a hundred different subjects was used. Because of strong linkage in the cohort, roughly five DR-DQ haplotypes were treated as single units for association and clustering. The study combined high-throughput TCR immunosequencing, statistical association of individual TCRs with disease status, and machine learning to predict cytomegalovirus infection status. Class I and class II HLA loci were covered by the typing at four-digit resolution. A later genetic analysis took genome-wide SNP genotypes for about three fifths of the roughly 700 donors and used that subset as a discovery cohort. The later analysis used no new phenotypic data to find candidate immune exposures, relying instead on TCR beta sequences and their occurrence across donors.

Libraries were built with the immunoSEQ multiplex PCR assay. A mixture of 60 forward primers for TCR Vbeta segments and 13 reverse primers for TCR Jbeta segments was used in the multiplex PCR. The CDR3 region of rearranged TCR beta genes was amplified from genomic DNA with a multiplex PCR assay. The amplified TCR beta libraries were sequenced on the Illumina HiSeq System as 87-base-pair reads. Per the original workflow: A later analysis tallied approximately 87 million unique TCR beta chains across the 666 repertoires, and around 12 million of those chains were shared by two or more donors. A nearest-neighbor algorithm error-corrected the raw reads and collapsed the reads into unique sequences, merging closely related sequences to remove PCR and sequencing errors. Alignment of CDR3 sequences to IMGT reference sequences was used to assign V, D and J gene segments. For a sequence to be retained, at least a six-nucleotide match to both a V gene segment and a J gene segment was required. A rearrangement was called productive if the CDR3 had no stop codons and remained in frame with V and J, and every other rearrangement was called non-productive. CDR3 was defined by IMGT convention, running from the second conserved V-encoded cysteine to the conserved J-encoded phenylalanine. The earlier analysis of 550 to 650 of the donors excluded any sequence lacking an unambiguous match to a single V gene segment. An earlier analysis of several hundred of the donors classified V segments as functional when productive rearrangements were above 56.7% and as segregating when the standard deviation between donors was above 5%. A statistical classification framework was developed to diagnose cytomegalovirus status using the catalog of TCR beta chain sequences. V and J gene assignment, in a later analysis, came from comparing TCR nucleotide sequences with IMGT/GENE-DB human TR gene sequences. Using the TCRdist pipeline, a later analysis assigned CDR3 sequences along with most-parsimonious VDJ recombination scenarios. In a later analysis, every TCR beta chain was defined by the combination of its CDR3 amino acid sequence and its V-gene family, and reads without a unique V-gene family were dropped. A later analysis removed roughly 590 highly shared, low-generation-probability nucleotide sequences to deal with suspected cross-contamination and a sequencing artifact. A later analysis calculated a clonal expansion index for each public chain from normalized within-repertoire ranks of inferred template counts. Generation probabilities in a later analysis came from a VDJ recombination model fitted to out-of-frame rearrangements, and those results were checked against IGoR. In a later analysis, hypergeometric tests were used to score TCR-TCR, TCR-HLA and TCR-CMV co-occurrence, with a repertoire-size bias correction applied to TCR pairs. To estimate false discovery rates, a later analysis permuted the HLA or CMV assignments 20 times. In a later analysis, co-occurring TCRs were grouped using DBSCAN, and TCRdist sequence similarity was added for clustering within HLA-allele-positive subsets. For co-occurrence clustering, repertoires with fewer than 30,000 or more than 120,000 public chains were excluded, along with roughly 5 repertoires with anomalous nucleotide sharing. TCRdb provides this immuneACCESS table in a form limited to in-frame rearrangements. Some clones are lacking; in checked studies, under half of them reflect an unresolved V gene, and why the rest are absent is not known. V, J and clone size derive from that table, while D and trimming were established from the DNA sequence. In this sample the table shows some 180,000 clones, roughly 87% of which occur a single time. The ten largest clones add up to about 0.24% of the sample.

Only a few counts were recorded for this clone. Its cognate antigen has yet to be identified. There are no base qualities to consult, and no much larger clone falls within one base. The CDR3 spans 16 residues, from the cysteine through the phenylalanine. Just CDR3 DNA is preserved here, 48 bases in frame from base 1. V and J are trimmed by 2 bases and 8 bases, and the gene matches miss 13 bases of the junction. Reading the germline V gene gives CDR1 SQVTM and CDR2 ANQGSEA. The cohort consisted of 670 or so healthy bone marrow donors. Cohort members were all nominally healthy when sampled, although unrecorded immune exposures were likely present. The donor tested CMV seronegative and was one of the 352 seronegative cohort members. Each donor provided a peripheral blood sample, and peripheral blood mononuclear cells were used for TCR beta sequencing. Genomic DNA was extracted from the blood cell samples with the Qiagen DNeasy Blood Extraction Kit.

General conclusions and limits of the study: In vitro tests confirmed that a few of the cytomegalovirus-associated TCR beta chains recognize cytomegalovirus antigens. The cohort was sequenced for TCR beta chains only, and without alpha or paired-chain data the features that could be detected were limited. Cytomegalovirus status was reported to be diagnosed by the classifier with high specificity and sensitivity in both the original and validation cohorts. A further reported finding was that TCR beta sequences accurately predicted the HLA-A and HLA-B alleles for most subjects in the first cohort. Because counts were too low, fewer than 20 rarely observed V segments, including chromosome 9 orphons, were excluded from the earlier analysis of about 500 of the donors. HLA typing was unavailable for some donors at each locus, so association tests used only the typed subset. Roughly uniform sequencing depth across donors was assumed in presence/absence analyses, although this assumption may not hold. The study gave a list of 150 to 200 TCR beta chains associated with cytomegalovirus. In a later analysis, 16,951 TCR beta sequences were associated with specific HLA alleles at a false discovery rate of 0.05. In a later analysis, HLA-associated TCR beta chains were found to be more clonally expanded and to have lower generation probabilities than equally common non-associated chains. The 87-base-pair reads could not distinguish some IMGT-functional V segments, including TRBV6-2 and TRBV6-3, so those segments were excluded. V-gene and J-gene trimming of TCR beta chains was associated with a missense DCLRE1C variant in a later genetic analysis, and the association was replicated in an independent cohort. Across donors, most TCR sequences were observed very rarely, whereas some public TCRs were present in many individuals. According to a later analysis, parvovirus B19, influenza, CMV and Epstein-Barr virus appeared linked to several top co-occurrence clusters. It was suggested by the authors that the approach could potentially be generalized to other disease states and immunological phenotypes. A later analysis found that most CMV-associated TCR beta chains appeared HLA-restricted, with HLA associations seemingly driven largely by CMV exposure. Broadly in line with IMGT annotations, most TCR beta V segments showed up in productive rearrangements about 87% or about 30% of the time in an earlier analysis of around 600 of the donors. When HLA alleles, especially DR and DQ, strongly co-occurred, TCR associations were difficult to assign to individual alleles. Correlated functional status among segregating V segments might be attributable to linkage disequilibrium, but an unknown experimental factor could not be ruled out. A cluster of highly shared sequence variants was judged likely to represent a technical artifact of the sequencing pipeline. Immune exposure information for the cohort was limited to CMV serostatus. A later analysis found that TCR association rates varied across HLA loci, with DRB1 alleles showing the most associated TCRs and HLA-C alleles the fewest. According to a later genetic analysis, donors in an Asian-associated ancestry cluster had fewer N-insertions in productive TCRs than the approximately 650-donor mean.

Sequenced material: PBMCs. This receptor chain uses TRBV29-1 and TRBJ2-1, with 9 central nucleotides matching TRBD1. This TCR derives from a girl less than two years old in good health and CMV-seronegative. The sequenced DNA: TGCAGCGTTGAAATGGTAGGGACAGGGCGTTATGATGAGCAGTTCTTC. Protein translation: CSVEMVGTGRYDEQFF.